There are a few counts of the clone carrying this T cell receptor (beta chain). This entry comes from a study of read filtering for tumor transcriptome and immune sequencing. About the study: The cohort had about 16 men and approximately 15 women aged roughly 47 to 90, mean about 66 years. Roughly 8 patients were R-ISS I, approximately 15 were R-ISS II, about seven were R-ISS III. TCR-mapped reads were about 3.5 to 10.27 million with IR-seq versus about 75 to 1,400 with RNA-seq.

The library was built from about 370 ng RNA with molecular barcoded adaptors for alpha/delta and beta/gamma chains. TCRdb re-called the reads with MiXCR, one entry per CDR3 protein. The sample consists of 100,000 to 150,000 distinct CDR3 sequences, under 15% of them appearing once. The CDR3 is made up of 13 amino acids. V lost 3 bases and J 7 bases, leaving 12 bases between the germline ends. Per the germline V gene, CDR1 is SGHTA and CDR2 is FQGNSA. This receptor was obtained from a donor aged 40 or over with multiple myeloma. V is TRBV7-2 and J is TRBJ1-1; TRBD1 is a possible D gene (6 bases). Sequenced material: a population of CD138-negative cells sorted from bone marrow. CDR3 loop: CASSFPGGIEAFF. CDR3 in DNA: TGTGCCAGCAGCTTTCCCGGGGGCATTGAAGCTTTCTTT.